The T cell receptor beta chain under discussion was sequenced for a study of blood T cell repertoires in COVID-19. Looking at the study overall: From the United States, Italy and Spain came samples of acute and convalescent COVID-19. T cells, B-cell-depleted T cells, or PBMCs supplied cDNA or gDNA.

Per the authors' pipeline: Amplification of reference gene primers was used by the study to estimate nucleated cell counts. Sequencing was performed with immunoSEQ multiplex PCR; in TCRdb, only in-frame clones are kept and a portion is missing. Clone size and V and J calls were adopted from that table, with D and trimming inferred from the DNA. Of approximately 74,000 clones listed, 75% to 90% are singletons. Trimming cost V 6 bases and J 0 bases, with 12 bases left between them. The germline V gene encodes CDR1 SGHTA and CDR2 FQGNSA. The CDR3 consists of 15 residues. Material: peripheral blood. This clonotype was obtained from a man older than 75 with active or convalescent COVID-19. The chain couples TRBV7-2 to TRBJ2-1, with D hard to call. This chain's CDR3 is CASSLHLPSYNEQFF. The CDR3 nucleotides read TGTGCCAGCAGTTTACACTTACCCTCCTACAATGAGCAGTTCTTC.